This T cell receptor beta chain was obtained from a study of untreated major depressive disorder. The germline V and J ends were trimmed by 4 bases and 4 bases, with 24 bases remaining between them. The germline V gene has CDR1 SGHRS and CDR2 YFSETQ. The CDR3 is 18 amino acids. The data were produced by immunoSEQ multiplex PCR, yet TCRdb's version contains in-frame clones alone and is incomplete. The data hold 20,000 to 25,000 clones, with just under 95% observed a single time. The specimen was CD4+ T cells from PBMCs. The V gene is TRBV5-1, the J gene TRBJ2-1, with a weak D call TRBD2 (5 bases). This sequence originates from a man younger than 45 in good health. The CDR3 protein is CASSLDGNPEWGYNEQFF. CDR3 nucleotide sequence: TGCGCCAGCAGCCTGGACGGGAACCCAGAGTGGGGATACAATGAGCAGTTCTTC.